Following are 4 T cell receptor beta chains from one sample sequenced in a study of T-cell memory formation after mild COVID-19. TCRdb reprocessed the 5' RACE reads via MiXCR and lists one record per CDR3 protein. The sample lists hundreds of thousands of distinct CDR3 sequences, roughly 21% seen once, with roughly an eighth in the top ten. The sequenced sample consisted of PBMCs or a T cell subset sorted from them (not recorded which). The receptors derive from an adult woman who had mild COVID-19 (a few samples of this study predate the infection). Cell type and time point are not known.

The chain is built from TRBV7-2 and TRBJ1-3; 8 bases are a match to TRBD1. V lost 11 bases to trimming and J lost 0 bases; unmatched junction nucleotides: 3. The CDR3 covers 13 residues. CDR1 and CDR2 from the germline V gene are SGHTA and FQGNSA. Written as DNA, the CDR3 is TGTGCCTCAGGGGGCCGCTCTGGAAACACCATATATTTT. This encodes CASGGRSGNTIYF.

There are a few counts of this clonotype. In DNA, the CDR3 is TGTGCCAGCAACACCTTGGGGGCTCCTGAGTACGAGCAGTACTTC. Translation: CASNTLGAPEYEQYF. This chain uses TRBV12-3 or TRBV12-4 with TRBJ2-7; D possibly corresponds to TRBD1 (6 bases). V dropped 7 bases and J dropped 4 bases, with 20 bases sitting between them. This CDR3 has 15 amino acids.

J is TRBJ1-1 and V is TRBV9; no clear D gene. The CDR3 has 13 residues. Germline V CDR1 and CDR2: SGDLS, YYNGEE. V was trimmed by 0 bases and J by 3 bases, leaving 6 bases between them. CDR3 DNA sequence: TGTGCCAGCAGCGTAGATGAGTACACTGAAGCTTTCTTT. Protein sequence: CASSVDEYTEAFF.

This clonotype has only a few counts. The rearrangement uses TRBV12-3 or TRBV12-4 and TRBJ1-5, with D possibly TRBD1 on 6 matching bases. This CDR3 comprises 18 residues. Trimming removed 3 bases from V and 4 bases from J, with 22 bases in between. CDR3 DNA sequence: TGTGCCAGCAGTTTTTCGGGGACATGGGGACATTCAAATCAGCCCCAGCATTTT. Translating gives CASSFSGTWGHSNQPQHF.